The entry below describes one T cell receptor (beta chain). Profiling relied on immunoSEQ multiplex PCR, and the TCRdb table lists in-frame clones only, not all of them. The repertoire holds approximately 200,000 clones, with approximately 89% as singletons. The sample belongs to a study of blood T cell repertoires in COVID-19. CDR1 is ENHRY and CDR2 is SYGVKD in the germline V gene. V lost 3 bases and J 3 bases, leaving 14 bases between the germline ends. This CDR3 has 15 amino acids. Sequenced input: PBMCs or T cells enriched from blood (not recorded which). The clonotype was recovered from a woman aged 25 to 39 who had been exposed to COVID-19. V gene TRBV10-3 combines with J gene TRBJ1-1, with a possible D match to TRBD1 (6 bases). The CDR3 sequence: CAISDPRGRDTEAFF. CDR3 in DNA: TGTGCCATCAGTGATCCGCGGGGGCGCGACACTGAAGCTTTCTTT.